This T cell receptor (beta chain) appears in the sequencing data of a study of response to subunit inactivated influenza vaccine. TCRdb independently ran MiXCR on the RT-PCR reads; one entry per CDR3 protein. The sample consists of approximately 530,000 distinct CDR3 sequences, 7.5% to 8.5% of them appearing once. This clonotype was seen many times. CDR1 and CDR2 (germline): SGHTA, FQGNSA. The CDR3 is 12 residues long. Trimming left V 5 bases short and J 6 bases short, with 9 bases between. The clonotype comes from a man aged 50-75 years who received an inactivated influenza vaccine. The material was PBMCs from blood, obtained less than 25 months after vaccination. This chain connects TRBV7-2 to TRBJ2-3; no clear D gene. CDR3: CASSLPRDTQYF. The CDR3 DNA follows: TGTGCCAGCAGCCTCCCCAGGGATACGCAGTATTTT.